This T cell receptor (beta chain) was observed in a study of tumor and adjacent non-tumor tissue in lung cancer. About the study: Stage I to III disease affected roughly ten men and 5 women aged 31 to 76.

RNA was extracted from bulk tissue without any cell sorting. Distant lung tissue was collected more than 3 cm away from the tumor edge. V was clipped by 5 bases and J by 6 bases; unmatched bases: 19. Germline CDR1 is MNHEY and CDR2 is SVGAGI. The CDR3 contains 18 residues. A modified ARM-PCR protocol with three rounds of nested PCR amplified TCRbeta. TCRdb ran MiXCR on the multiplex PCR reads and lists one entry per CDR3 protein. The data hold roughly 49,000 distinct CDR3 sequences, with about 70% observed a single time. The material sequenced was distant non-tumor lung tissue. The receptor's source is a woman aged 55-69 years with non-small cell lung cancer. The chain carries TRBV6-5 and TRBJ1-5; TRBD1 agrees at 7 bases. CDR3 protein: CASSITNDVRGEAQPQHF. The CDR3, as DNA: TGTGCCAGCAGTATTACGAACGACGTCAGGGGGGAGGCTCAGCCCCAGCATTTT.